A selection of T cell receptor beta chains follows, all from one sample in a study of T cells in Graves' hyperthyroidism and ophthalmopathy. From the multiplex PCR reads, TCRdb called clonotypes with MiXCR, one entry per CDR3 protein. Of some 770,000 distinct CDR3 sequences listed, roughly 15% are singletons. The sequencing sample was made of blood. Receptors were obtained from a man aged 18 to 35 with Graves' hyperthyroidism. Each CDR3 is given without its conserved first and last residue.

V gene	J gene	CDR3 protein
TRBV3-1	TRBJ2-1	ASSQGIGRGFNEQF
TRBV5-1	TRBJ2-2	ASSLLAGQNGELF
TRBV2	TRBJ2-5	ASRGAEAPGETQY
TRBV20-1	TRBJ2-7	SATGQGAEQY
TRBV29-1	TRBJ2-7	SVETTEQY
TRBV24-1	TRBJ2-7	ATSDGQDEQY
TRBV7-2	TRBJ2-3	ASSRGNRGLTDTQY
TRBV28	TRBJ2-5	ASRSLKRRETQY
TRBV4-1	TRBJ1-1	ASSHHPGQPNTEAF
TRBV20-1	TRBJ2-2	SARRGTGELF
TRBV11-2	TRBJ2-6	ASSSGLAGGSGANVLT
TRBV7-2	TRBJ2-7	ASSYRSGQGFYEQY
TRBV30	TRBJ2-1	AWTVGGTYNEQF
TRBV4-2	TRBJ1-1	ASSQDQAANTEAF
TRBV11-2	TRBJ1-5	ASSLERSPGPDQLHQPQH
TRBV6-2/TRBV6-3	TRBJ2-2	ASTRTGTGELF
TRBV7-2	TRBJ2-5	ASSYRGHQETQY